One sample yielded the 32 T cell receptor beta chains listed below, sequenced in a study of cytomegalovirus exposure and HLA in healthy donors. Primers: 60 Vbeta forward and 13 Jbeta reverse. Profiled with immunoSEQ multiplex PCR; TCRdb holds only in-frame clones, not every one. The table records fewer than 200,000 clones, approximately 84% of them present only once. Sequencing was done on a sample of PBMCs. The receptors originated from a man aged 25-45 years in good health and CMV-seronegative.

The J gene is TRBJ1-2, the V gene TRBV4-1; the D gene is possibly TRBD1 (6 bases). Trimming removed 4 bases from V and 0 bases from J, with 21 bases in between. Germline V gene data show CDR1 as MGHRA and CDR2 as YSYEKL. The CDR3 totals 18 residues. CDR3 coding DNA: TGCGCCAGCAGCCCCGAAGAGGCAGGGGCGCGGACTAACTATGGCTACACCTTC. Translated, it gives CASSPEEAGARTNYGYTF.

This clone was picked up a small number of times. The V gene is TRBV27, the J gene TRBJ2-3, with D maybe TRBD2 (7 bases). Germline CDR1 reads MNHEY; CDR2 reads SMNVEV (reference sequence). This CDR3 has 13 residues. V lost 5 bases, J lost 6 bases, and 12 bases lay in between. The CDR3 nucleotides read TGTGCCAGCAGTGAGGGGGGGAGGGATACGCAGTATTTT. Protein sequence: CASSEGGRDTQYF.

The rearrangement links TRBV28 to TRBJ1-2, with 12 nucleotides matching TRBD1. Germline CDR1 is MDHEN and CDR2 is SYDVKM. With V trimmed by 5 bases and J by 6 bases, 7 bases remained unmatched. The CDR3 is made up of 15 amino acids. For the CDR3, the DNA is TGTGCCAGCAGTGGGGCGGGACAGGGGGCCAATGGCTACACCTTC. Its translation is CASSGAGQGANGYTF.

The genes are TRBV5-6 and TRBJ1-2; D is ambiguous. CDR1 and CDR2 (germline): SGHDT, YYEEEE. Between the trimmed V and J ends, which lost 5 bases and 4 bases, there was a span of 9 bases. The CDR3 consists of 12 residues. The chain's CDR3 is CASRGRPYGYTF. The CDR3 DNA is TGTGCCAGCAGGGGCAGGCCCTATGGCTACACCTTC.

This clone has only one observation. The V call is TRBV30, the J call TRBJ1-5; D gene uncertain. This CDR3 comprises 17 residues. Per the germline V gene, CDR1 is GTSNPN and CDR2 is SVGIG (reference sequence). Trimming took off 2 bases at V and 2 bases at J, with 19 bases between the two ends. The CDR3 loop reads CAWSMSRGPRGNQPQHF. The CDR3 nucleotides are TGTGCCTGGAGTATGAGCCGAGGGCCGAGAGGCAATCAGCCCCAGCATTTT.

V usage is TRBV7-9 and J usage is TRBJ1-2, with 8 bases that match TRBD1. J lost 2 bases, V lost 8 bases, and 7 bases had no gene match. Germline CDR1 and CDR2: SEHNR and FQNEAQ (reference sequence). The CDR3 has 14 residues. The CDR3 sequence is CASLSGTGNYGYTF. The CDR3 coding sequence is TGTGCCAGCCTTTCCGGGACAGGCAACTATGGCTACACCTTC.

This sequence joins TRBV5-1 and TRBJ2-7; a weak D match, TRBD1 (6 bases). The CDR3 runs 16 residues. The germline CDR1 and CDR2 sequences are SGHRS and YFSETQ. Trimming stripped 4 bases from V and 2 bases from J, with 19 bases between. The CDR3 DNA sequence: TGCGCCAGCAGCGGTGCCTTTACAGGGAGCCCCTACGAGCAGTACTTC. As protein: CASSGAFTGSPYEQYF.

The table lists this clone with a few counts. The chain couples TRBV7-9 to TRBJ1-1, with 8 positions matching TRBD1. CDR3 length: 14 residues. Germline values: CDR1 SEHNR, CDR2 FQNEAQ (reference sequence). The ends lost 2 bases at V and 5 bases at J; junction bases unmatched: 4. DNA for the CDR3: TGTGCCAGCAGCTTACAGGGGGCTTTGACTGAAGCTTTCTTT. This codes for CASSLQGALTEAFF.

This chain joins TRBV6-6 and TRBJ2-7; D possibly corresponds to TRBD1 (5 bases). Trimming left V 8 bases short and J 2 bases short, with 13 bases between. The CDR3 loop spans 13 amino acids. Germline V lookup: CDR1 MNHNY, CDR2 SVGAGI (reference sequence). The CDR3 DNA follows: TGTGCCAGCTCGCTCAGGGAAACCTACGAGCAGTACTTC. Protein product: CASSLRETYEQYF.

The chain couples TRBV27 to TRBJ1-2; 8 nucleotides line up with TRBD1. CDR3 length: 14 residues. Germline V gene data show CDR1 as MNHEY and CDR2 as SMNVEV (reference sequence). Trimming took 5 bases from V and 8 from J; bases not matched to a gene: 10. The CDR3 reads CASSLDRETYGYTF. CDR3 DNA sequence: TGTGCCAGCAGTCTGGACAGGGAGACGTACGGCTACACCTTC.

The rearrangement links TRBV5-4 to TRBJ1-1, with D perhaps matching TRBD1 (6 bases). The CDR3 has 15 amino acids. V shed 4 bases and J shed 4 bases, with 17 bases lying between them. Germline V gene data show CDR1 as SGHNT and CDR2 as YYREEE (reference sequence). In nucleotides, the CDR3 is TGTGCCAGCAGCCTAATACAGGGCAAGGGCACTGAAGCTTTCTTT. It yields the protein CASSLIQGKGTEAFF.

This chain links TRBV5-4 with TRBJ2-6; TRBD1 matches at 12 bases. With V trimmed by 4 bases and J by 4 bases, 9 bases remained unmatched. Germline assignment: CDR1 SGHNT and CDR2 YYREEE (reference sequence). There are 18 residues in the CDR3. CDR3 sequence reads: CASSKTGQGAKGANVLTF. The CDR3 nucleotides are TGTGCCAGCAGCAAAACGGGACAGGGGGCGAAAGGGGCCAACGTCCTGACTTTC. Based on the CDR3 plus reference TRBV5-4 and TRBJ2-6, the full variable domain is ETGVTQSPTHLIKTRGQQVTLRCSSQSGHNTVSWYQQALGQGPQFIFQYYREEENGRGNFPPRFSGLQFPNYSSELNVNALELDDSALYLCASSKTGQGAKGANVLTFGAGSRLTVL.

This clone was observed a few times. The chain's CDR3 is CASSEAGGWTEAFF. In DNA form, the CDR3 reads TGTGCCAGCAGTGAAGCGGGGGGATGGACTGAAGCTTTCTTT. This chain links TRBV6-1 with TRBJ1-1; TRBD1 might be the D (5 bases). CDR3 size: 14 residues. CDR1 is MNHNS and CDR2 is SASEGT in the germline V gene. The V end lost 0 bases, the J end lost 5 bases, and 10 bases lay between the germline ends.

This chain joins TRBV28 and TRBJ2-7; D gene uncertain. The germline V gene has CDR1 MDHEN and CDR2 SYDVKM. There are 13 residues in the CDR3. V was trimmed by 1 base and J by 5 bases, leaving 9 bases between them. CDR3: CASSLFESHEQYF. The CDR3 coding sequence is TGTGCCAGCAGTTTATTCGAGTCCCACGAGCAGTACTTC.

As concerns this clone: Other DNA sequences from this sample encode an identical CDR3 as well. The chain employs TRBV15 and TRBJ1-5; D perhaps matches TRBD1 (6 bases). V lost 4 bases, J lost 6 bases, and 13 bases lay in between. The CDR3 sequence is 14 residues long. Germline V gives CDR1 LNHNV, CDR2 YYDKDF (reference sequence). The CDR3 DNA follows: TGTGCCACCAGCATGGAACAGGGAAGTCAGCCCCAGCATTTT. Translated: CATSMEQGSQPQHF.

The chain carries TRBV28 and TRBJ1-2, with a possible D match to TRBD1 (6 bases). V was shortened by 5 bases and J by 3 bases, with 13 bases between the two germline ends. Germline assignment: CDR1 MDHEN and CDR2 SYDVKM. The CDR3 sequence is 14 residues long. The CDR3 loop reads CASSLRGRDYGYTF. CDR3 DNA sequence: TGTGCCAGCAGTCTGCGGGGGCGAGACTATGGCTACACCTTC.

The V gene is TRBV5-6, the J gene TRBJ1-2; the D is unclear. Trimming pared 0 bases from V and 4 bases from J, leaving 7 bases between. From germline, CDR1 is SGHDT and CDR2 YYEEEE. CDR3 size: 13 residues. DNA of the CDR3: TGTGCCAGCAGCTTGGGGGAGCTCTATGGCTACACCTTC. Its translation: CASSLGELYGYTF.

V gene TRBV19 combines with J gene TRBJ2-5; maybe TRBD1 (5 bases). The germline gives CDR1 LNHDA, CDR2 SQIVND (reference sequence). The length of the CDR3 is 13 residues. Trimming stripped 3 bases from V and 7 bases from J, with 12 bases between. The CDR3 DNA reads TGTGCCAGTAGTATCGACAGTCCCGGGACCCAGTACTTC. This codes for CASSIDSPGTQYF.

This chain connects TRBV29-1 to TRBJ1-2, with 11 bases matching TRBD1. Germline lookup yields CDR1 SQVTM and CDR2 ANQGSEA. This CDR3 contains 13 residues. The V segment lost 2 bases and the J segment 6 bases; nucleotides outside the gene matches: 2. The CDR3 is CSVERDRGNGYTF. Here the CDR3 DNA reads TGCAGCGTTGAAAGGGACAGGGGGAATGGCTACACCTTC. The full variable domain, rest sourced from reference TRBV29-1 and TRBJ1-2, is SAVISQKPSRDICQRGTSLTIQCQVDSQVTMMFWYRQQPGQSLTLIATANQGSEATYESGFVIDKFPISRPNLTFSTLTVSNMSPEDSSIYLCSVERDRGNGYTFGSGTRLTVV.

This clone came up a few times. This chain joins TRBV7-9 and TRBJ2-5; no definite D call. The V end lost 5 bases, the J end lost 5 bases, and 12 bases lay between the germline ends. The CDR3 sequence is 13 residues long. Per the germline V gene, CDR1 is SEHNR and CDR2 is FQNEAQ (reference sequence). CDR3 sequence (DNA): TGTGCCAGCAGCCGCGCCGGGTACGAGACCCAGTACTTC. Its protein product is CASSRAGYETQYF.

The chain carries TRBV4-1 and TRBJ2-7; 8 positions agree with TRBD2. The germline gives CDR1 MGHRA, CDR2 YSYEKL. V was pared by 3 bases and J by 2 bases, with 18 bases of the junction left unmatched. This CDR3 has 19 residues. CDR3 protein: CASSHDPPAREGLTYEQYF. The CDR3 DNA is TGCGCCAGCAGCCACGACCCCCCGGCCCGGGAGGGCCTCACCTACGAGCAGTACTTC.

The chain carries TRBV5-6 and TRBJ2-7, with 8 positions matching TRBD2. Trimming took 4 bases from V and 2 from J; bases not matched to a gene: 8. The CDR3 totals 15 residues. In germline, CDR1 is SGHDT, CDR2 YYEEEE. CDR3 region: CASSGGTGLAYEQYF. The CDR3 DNA is TGTGCCAGCAGCGGCGGTACGGGACTAGCCTACGAGCAGTACTTC.

The gene calls are TRBV29-1 and TRBJ2-7, with TRBD2 as a possible D gene (6 bases). Trimming cost V 7 bases and J 3 bases, with 13 bases left between them. The CDR3 totals 12 residues. CDR1 is SQVTM, CDR2 ANQGSEA, per germline. CDR3 in amino acids: CSAGDPIYEQYF. The CDR3 DNA reads as TGCAGCGCGGGAGATCCCATCTACGAGCAGTACTTC.

A single count supports this clone. V is TRBV15 and J is TRBJ2-5, with TRBD2 matching 8 bases. CDR1 is LNHNV and CDR2 is YYDKDF in the germline V gene (reference sequence). V was pared by 6 bases and J by 2 bases, with 2 bases of the junction left unmatched. The CDR3 covers 13 residues. This chain's CDR3 is CATRGLVQETQYF. DNA of the CDR3: TGTGCCACCAGGGGACTAGTGCAAGAGACCCAGTACTTC.

The chain is built from TRBV11-3 and TRBJ1-1; 7 positions agree with TRBD1. CDR1 is SGHNT, CDR2 YENEEA, per germline. After removal of 1 base from V and 4 bases from J, the junction contained 3 bases not matched to a gene. CDR3 length: 14 residues. CDR3 nucleotide sequence: TGTGCCAGCAGCTTAGCAGGGGGTGGCACTGAAGCTTTCTTT. Translated, it gives CASSLAGGGTEAFF.

The gene calls are TRBV28 and TRBJ1-2; 10 nucleotides agree with TRBD1. Germline values: CDR1 MDHEN, CDR2 SYDVKM. The ends lost 6 bases at V and 7 bases at J; junction bases unmatched: 8. CDR3 length: 14 residues. DNA of the CDR3: TGTGCCAGCAGGAAACCGGGACAGGGGATTGGCTACACCTTC. Protein sequence: CASRKPGQGIGYTF.

This clone was detected a few times. The chain carries TRBV5-1 and TRBJ1-4; 9 nucleotides match TRBD1. With V trimmed by 2 bases and J by 8 bases, 4 bases remained unmatched. CDR3 size: 14 residues. From germline, CDR1 is SGHRS and CDR2 YFSETQ. The CDR3 coding sequence is TGCGCCAGCAGCTTACAGGGGGCAGGAGAAAAACTGTTTTTT. Residues: CASSLQGAGEKLFF.

The gene calls are TRBV5-6 and TRBJ1-2; D perhaps matches TRBD1 (6 bases). V dropped 4 bases and J dropped 7 bases, with 23 bases sitting between them. Germline-derived CDR1 and CDR2 are SGHDT and YYEEEE. This CDR3 has 16 residues. CDR3 protein: CASSAVTGQGGSGYTF. DNA of the CDR3: TGTGCCAGCAGCGCGGTGACAGGTCAGGGCGGATCTGGCTACACCTTC.

V usage is TRBV10-2 and J usage is TRBJ2-5; 7 nucleotides align to TRBD1. The junction had 10 bases not matched to a gene; V was cut back by 6 bases and J by 3 bases. Germline CDR1 reads WSHSY; CDR2 reads SAAADI. The CDR3 extends over 15 amino acids. The DNA for the CDR3 is TGCGCCAGCAGCCAGGGGGACCATGGGAAAGAGACCCAGTACTTC. Translating gives CASSQGDHGKETQYF.

In DNA, the CDR3 is TGTGCCAGCAGCTTCTCGGACACAAGCTCCTATAATTCACCCCTCCACTTT. Its protein product is CASSFSDTSSYNSPLHF. The chain uses TRBV7-9 and TRBJ1-6, with D perhaps TRBD1 (5 bases). From germline, CDR1 is SEHNR and CDR2 FQNEAQ (reference sequence). V was trimmed by 3 bases and J by 0 bases, leaving 12 bases between them. The CDR3 spans 17 residues.

This rearrangement joins TRBV5-4 to TRBJ2-7; TRBD2 matches at 13 bases. Germline values: CDR1 SGHNT, CDR2 YYREEE (reference sequence). CDR3 size: 15 residues. J gave up 7 bases and V 6 bases, and 10 bases lay outside the gene matches. The DNA for the CDR3 is TGTGCCAGCAACACAGCGGGACTAGCGGGAAATGAGCAGTACTTC. Translating gives CASNTAGLAGNEQYF.

About this clone: Different DNA sequences within this sample yield the same CDR3. The chain combines TRBV2 with TRBJ2-1; 9 bases agree with TRBD1. Germline CDR1 and CDR2: SNHLY and FYNNEI. This CDR3 is built from 15 residues. J gave up 4 bases and V 3 bases, and 4 bases lay outside the gene matches. Here the CDR3 reads CASSDTQGAYNEQFF. The CDR3 DNA follows: TGTGCCAGCAGTGATACACAGGGGGCTTACAATGAGCAGTTCTTC.